These 26 T cell receptor beta chains share one sample of origin, sequenced in a study of cytomegalovirus exposure and HLA in healthy donors. Both 60 Vbeta primers and 13 Jbeta primers went into the PCR. Clones were sequenced by immunoSEQ multiplex PCR, and TCRdb holds only the in-frame ones, with some missing. The sample yields tens of thousands of clones, around 79% seen once. Material: PBMCs. All receptors derive from a woman in her 40s in good health and CMV-seropositive.

The chain has TRBV27 and TRBJ1-1, with a tentative D call TRBD1 (6 bases). This CDR3 comprises 13 residues. Germline assignment: CDR1 MNHEY and CDR2 SMNVEV (reference sequence). Deletions cut 5 bases from V and 5 bases from J, with 12 bases between. The CDR3 region is CASSPGQLTEAFF. The CDR3 DNA reads TGTGCCAGCAGTCCCGGACAGTTAACTGAAGCTTTCTTT.

The V call is TRBV7-2, the J call TRBJ1-5; the D is unclear. The CDR3 spans 15 residues. Germline V CDR1 and CDR2: SGHTA, FQGNSA. V was clipped by 1 base and J by 0 bases, with 7 bases between them. The DNA for the CDR3 is TGTGCCAGCAGCTTAGGGGGAGTTAGCAATCAGCCCCAGCATTTT. Its translation is CASSLGGVSNQPQHF. Drawing the rest from reference TRBV7-2 and TRBJ1-5, the complete variable domain is GAGVSQSPSNKVTEKGKDVELRCDPISGHTALYWYRQSLGQGLEFLIYFQGNSAPDKSGLPSDRFSAERTGGSVSTLTIQRTQQEDSAVYLCASSLGGVSNQPQHFGDGTRLSIL.

CDR3 in amino acids: CASSLDRGANTEAFF. The CDR3 nucleotides read TGTGCCAGCAGCTTAGATCGGGGGGCCAACACTGAAGCTTTCTTT. The V call is TRBV7-8, the J call TRBJ1-1; D might be TRBD1 (6 bases). The V gene's germline CDR1 is SGHVS and CDR2 FQNEAQ. V was clipped by 1 base and J by 2 bases, with 11 bases between them. The CDR3 is made up of 15 amino acids.

In nucleotides, the CDR3 is TGTGCCAGCAGCCAGTGGGAAGGACAGGGGGTAACTGAAGCTTTCTTT. Protein product: CASSQWEGQGVTEAFF. V gene TRBV14 combines with J gene TRBJ1-1; 10 bases align to TRBD1. The ends lost 3 bases at V and 5 bases at J; junction bases unmatched: 9. This CDR3 comprises 16 residues. CDR1 is SGHDN, CDR2 FVKESK, per germline.

In DNA, the CDR3 is TGTGCCAGCAGCTTCGACGGGACAGGAAGCACAGATACGCAGTATTTT. Amino acid sequence: CASSFDGTGSTDTQYF. The chain uses TRBV7-2 and TRBJ2-3; 8 nucleotides agree with TRBD1. The CDR3 spans 16 residues. Germline V CDR1 and CDR2: SGHTA, FQGNSA. The V segment lost 3 bases and the J segment 0 bases; nucleotides outside the gene matches: 5. The full variable domain, its missing parts supplied by reference TRBV7-2 and TRBJ2-3, is GAGVSQSPSNKVTEKGKDVELRCDPISGHTALYWYRQSLGQGLEFLIYFQGNSAPDKSGLPSDRFSAERTGGSVSTLTIQRTQQEDSAVYLCASSFDGTGSTDTQYFGPGTRLTVL.

This clone appeared a single time. V is TRBV19 and J is TRBJ1-2; 7 bases map to TRBD1. The J segment lost 5 bases and the V segment lost 9 bases, leaving 9 bases of the junction unmatched. Per germline, CDR1 LNHDA and CDR2 SQIVND (reference sequence). This CDR3 spans 13 amino acids. The CDR3 region has the DNA TGTGCCAGCCTCCGGGACAGAGAATATGGCTACACCTTC. Translating gives CASLRDREYGYTF.

The rearrangement uses TRBV27 and TRBJ1-1; D is uncertain. CDR3 length equals 15 residues. Per the germline V gene, CDR1 is MNHEY and CDR2 is SMNVEV (reference sequence). V was shortened by 7 bases and J by 1 base, with 16 bases between the two germline ends. Here the CDR3 DNA reads TGTGCCAGCACCCCTAGGTTTCTTAAGAACACTGAAGCTTTCTTT. This sequence encodes CASTPRFLKNTEAFF.

The rearrangement joins TRBV27 to TRBJ1-1; D uncertain. The CDR3 covers 14 residues. V dropped 3 bases and J dropped 1 base, with 9 bases sitting between them. Germline values: CDR1 MNHEY, CDR2 SMNVEV (reference sequence). The CDR3 here is CASSLITPNTEAFF. DNA for the CDR3: TGTGCCAGCAGTTTGATAACACCGAACACTGAAGCTTTCTTT.

Written as DNA, the CDR3 is TGCGCCAGCAGCCAAGTCGAGCTCGGTTACCAAGAGACCCAGTACTTC. This encodes CASSQVELGYQETQYF. This chain links TRBV4-1 with TRBJ2-5; D remains ambiguous. This CDR3 has 16 residues. Trimming removed 1 base from V and 0 bases from J, with 12 bases in between. Germline V gives CDR1 MGHRA, CDR2 YSYEKL.

The chain employs TRBV7-6 and TRBJ2-7, with D tentatively TRBD2 (7 bases). V was clipped by 5 bases and J by 5 bases, with 13 bases between them. CDR1 is SGHVS and CDR2 is FNYEAQ in the germline V gene. The CDR3 is 13 amino acids. Here the CDR3 DNA reads TGTGCCAGCAGCGAAAGGGGGGGGAACGAGCAGTACTTC. Its translation: CASSERGGNEQYF.

This clone showed up just a few times. This chain uses TRBV15 with TRBJ1-1; D is possibly TRBD1 (5 bases). Germline V lookup: CDR1 LNHNV, CDR2 YYDKDF (reference sequence). This CDR3 comprises 17 residues. V lost 0 bases and J lost 1, with 15 bases in between. CDR3 sequence (DNA): TGTGCCACCAGCAGAGATGGCCCGGGGGGGTGGAACACTGAAGCTTTCTTT. Translation: CATSRDGPGGWNTEAFF.

This CDR3 is CAWSVRGSGIGQFF. For the CDR3, the DNA is TGTGCCTGGAGTGTAAGGGGTAGCGGGATCGGGCAGTTCTTC. The chain recombines TRBV30 with TRBJ2-1; TRBD2 matches at 8 bases. Germline V CDR1 and CDR2: GTSNPN, SVGIG (reference sequence). The CDR3 is 14 amino acids. V lost 0 bases and J lost 12; bases outside the gene matches: 10.

The rearrangement joins TRBV2 to TRBJ2-5; 9 bases are a match to TRBD2. Germline V gene lookup returns CDR1 SNHLY and CDR2 FYNNEI. Germline trimming cut 11 bases from V and 5 bases from J; bases unmatched to any gene: 9. CDR3 size: 13 residues. DNA for the CDR3: TGTGCCGGAGGACTAGCGAGGTGGGAGACCCAGTACTTC. As protein: CAGGLARWETQYF.

V and J are TRBV5-1 and TRBJ1-4; perhaps TRBD1 as D (6 bases). Trimming removed 3 bases from V and 11 bases from J, with 11 bases in between. The CDR3 consists of 12 residues. Germline CDR1 reads SGHRS; CDR2 reads YFSETQ. The chain's CDR3 is CASSSQGSKLFF. In DNA, the CDR3 is TGCGCCAGCAGCTCTCAGGGGTCCAAACTGTTTTTT.

This clone came up a few times. The chain uses TRBV28 and TRBJ2-1; 12 bases line up with TRBD1. This CDR3 contains 16 residues. The trim removed 6 bases at V and 7 bases at J, leaving 10 bases unmatched. The germline V gene encodes CDR1 MDHEN and CDR2 SYDVKM. The CDR3 nucleotides read TGTGCCAGCAGACCCTCGGGGGACAGGGGGCCGAATGAGCAGTTCTTC. Encoded protein: CASRPSGDRGPNEQFF.

This chain links TRBV28 with TRBJ1-3, with 7 positions matching TRBD1. V lost 9 bases, J lost 4 bases, and 6 bases stayed unmatched. CDR1 is MDHEN, CDR2 SYDVKM, per germline. This CDR3 comprises 13 residues. The CDR3 nucleotides are TGTGCCAGTAGACAGGGTGTGGGAAACACCATATATTTT. It encodes CASRQGVGNTIYF.

The chain employs TRBV5-4 and TRBJ1-3; D remains unclear. Trimming shortened V by 0 bases and J by 0 bases, and 16 bases separated the two germline ends. CDR1 and CDR2 from the germline V gene are SGHNT and YYREEE (reference sequence). CDR3 length: 18 amino acids. As DNA, the CDR3 is TGTGCCAGCAGCTTGGGTTCGCGGGGAACCATCTCTGGAAACACCATATATTTT. Translation gives CASSLGSRGTISGNTIYF.

The chain combines TRBV7-2 with TRBJ1-5; D unresolved. Trimming left V 7 bases short and J 7 bases short, with 14 bases between. The germline gives CDR1 SGHTA, CDR2 FQGNSA. The CDR3 loop spans 13 amino acids. In DNA, the CDR3 is TGTGCCAGCACCAACGACCGAGGCCAGCCCCAGCATTTT. Encoded protein: CASTNDRGQPQHF.

The chain is built from TRBV5-6 and TRBJ2-7; TRBD1 aligns across 7 bases. Germline trimming cut 3 bases from V and 4 bases from J; bases unmatched to any gene: 13. CDR1 and CDR2 (germline): SGHDT, YYEEEE. The CDR3 sequence is 16 residues long. CDR3 in DNA: TGTGCCAGCAGCTACTCCCCCGGGACAGTAATTTACGAGCAGTACTTC. This codes for CASSYSPGTVIYEQYF.

The chain couples TRBV7-9 to TRBJ1-1; possible D gene TRBD1, 6 bases. The ends were cut back, 5 bases at V and 7 bases at J, with 8 bases in the middle. Germline V lookup: CDR1 SEHNR, CDR2 FQNEAQ (reference sequence). This CDR3 has 11 residues. CDR3 residues: CASSGTNEAFF. CDR3 nucleotides: TGTGCCAGCAGCGGGACAAATGAAGCTTTCTTT.

The CDR3 protein is CASIKDRALFSPLHF. Here the CDR3 DNA reads TGTGCCAGCATAAAGGACAGGGCCCTCTTTTCACCCCTCCACTTT. The chain carries TRBV11-3 and TRBJ1-6; 8 positions agree with TRBD1. Germline V gives CDR1 SGHNT, CDR2 YENEEA. V gave up 7 bases and J gave up 9 bases; unmatched junction bases: 11. This CDR3 has 15 residues.

This clone was counted a single time. Here the CDR3 DNA reads TGTGCCAGCAGTTCTCCCGGGACAGGGGGCGTTCAGCCCCAGCATTTT. Encoded protein: CASSSPGTGGVQPQHF. The rearrangement joins TRBV28 to TRBJ1-5; TRBD1 matches at 12 bases. Germline CDR1 is MDHEN and CDR2 is SYDVKM. V lost 4 bases to trimming and J lost 6 bases; unmatched junction nucleotides: 7. CDR3 size: 16 residues.

This rearrangement joins TRBV15 to TRBJ2-7, with TRBD1 identical over 9 bases. The CDR3 runs 14 residues. V lost 0 bases, J lost 6 bases, and 3 bases stayed unmatched. Per the germline V gene, CDR1 is LNHNV and CDR2 is YYDKDF (reference sequence). The CDR3 DNA reads as TGTGCCACCAGCAGAGAGCAGACAGGGGGCGAGCAGTACTTC. The encoded protein is CATSREQTGGEQYF.

The chain recombines TRBV4-2 with TRBJ1-2; TRBD1 is a possible D gene (6 bases). With 0 bases removed from V and 6 bases from J, the gap between germline ends came to 17 bases. Germline assignment: CDR1 LGHNA and CDR2 YNFKEQ. The CDR3 spans 16 residues. CDR3: CASSQDAGGRIDGYTF. CDR3 DNA sequence: TGTGCCAGCAGCCAAGATGCGGGGGGGCGCATCGATGGCTACACCTTC.

The rearrangement uses TRBV9 and TRBJ2-3; D gene uncertain. The CDR3 has 11 residues. Germline CDR1 and CDR2: SGDLS and YYNGEE. V shed 4 bases and J shed 5 bases, with 5 bases lying between them. This CDR3 reads CASSFLDTQYF. The CDR3 nucleotides are TGTGCCAGCAGCTTTCTAGATACGCAGTATTTT.

The gene calls are TRBV30 and TRBJ1-2; D unclear. Germline CDR1 and CDR2: GTSNPN and SVGIG (reference sequence). The V end lost 1 base, the J end lost 0 bases, and 9 bases lay between the germline ends. CDR3 size: 14 residues. CDR3 protein: CAWSETMANYGYTF. In DNA form, the CDR3 reads TGTGCCTGGAGTGAGACTATGGCTAACTATGGCTACACCTTC.